The 13 T cell receptor beta chains below all came from one sample that was sequenced in a study of CD8+CD57+ T cells in acquired aplastic anemia. Profiling that covered TCR beta VDJ and CDR3 relied on genomic DNA as its template. TCRdb reprocessed the reads with MiXCR, giving one entry per CDR3 protein. The profile shows some 240,000 distinct CDR3 sequences, roughly 35% of them singletons. Sequencing input: sorted CD4+, CD8+, or CD8+CD57+ T cells (not recorded which) from PBMCs. All receptors derive from a human donor in good health, serving as a control.

This clonotype was counted ten times or more. J is TRBJ1-1 and V is TRBV7-2, with 9 nucleotides matching TRBD1. The ends lost 5 bases at V and 3 bases at J; junction bases unmatched: 4. Per the germline V gene, CDR1 is SGHTA and CDR2 is FQGNSA. The CDR3 sequence is 14 residues long. This chain's CDR3 is CASSINRGHTEAFF. The DNA of the CDR3 is TGTGCCAGCAGCATCAACAGGGGGCACACTGAAGCTTTCTTT. The full variable domain, its missing parts supplied by reference TRBV7-2 and TRBJ1-1, is GAGVSQSPSNKVTEKGKDVELRCDPISGHTALYWYRQSLGQGLEFLIYFQGNSAPDKSGLPSDRFSAERTGGSVSTLTIQRTQQEDSAVYLCASSINRGHTEAFFGQGTRLTVV.

This clonotype occurred a few times. J is TRBJ1-3 and V is TRBV6-4; no reliable D call. Germline V CDR1 and CDR2: MRHNA, SNTAGT. The CDR3 covers 16 residues. V lost 3 bases, J lost 2 bases, and 14 bases lay in between. CDR3 in amino acids: CASSDTDSAPGNTIYF. Written as DNA, the CDR3 is TGTGCCAGCAGTGATACCGATTCGGCCCCTGGAAACACCATATATTTT.

V and J are TRBV2 and TRBJ1-5; possible D gene TRBD1, 5 bases. CDR1 and CDR2 from the germline V gene are SNHLY and FYNNEI. The CDR3 loop spans 14 amino acids. Trimming removed 1 base at V and 2 bases at J, with 6 bases between. The CDR3 region has the DNA TGTGCCAGCAGTGAAGGGGGGGGCAATCAGCCCCAGCATTTT. The encoded protein is CASSEGGGNQPQHF.

This chain connects TRBV5-1 to TRBJ1-1, with a possible D match to TRBD1 (6 bases). The CDR3 is 19 amino acids. Per germline, CDR1 SGHRS and CDR2 YFSETQ. V dropped 2 bases and J dropped 4 bases, with 27 bases sitting between them. The CDR3 is CASSFGGLADSRGSTEAFF. Here the CDR3 DNA reads TGCGCCAGCAGCTTTGGCGGCCTCGCGGACTCCAGGGGAAGCACTGAAGCTTTCTTT. The complete variable domain, with remaining parts taken from reference TRBV5-1 and TRBJ1-1, reads KAGVTQTPRYLIKTRGQQVTLSCSPISGHRSVSWYQQTPGQGLQFLFEYFSETQRNKGNFPGRFSGRQFSNSRSEMNVSTLELGDSALYLCASSFGGLADSRGSTEAFFGQGTRLTVV.

The genes are TRBV3-1 and TRBJ2-3; 7 nucleotides match TRBD2. CDR1 is LGHDT, CDR2 YNNKEL, per germline (reference sequence). The ends lost 4 bases at V and 5 bases at J; junction bases unmatched: 9. The length of the CDR3 is 15 residues. In nucleotides, the CDR3 is TGTGCCAGCAGCCCAGAGCCTACGGGGGGAGATACGCAGTATTTT. It encodes CASSPEPTGGDTQYF.

This clonotype was observed a few times. V usage is TRBV19 and J usage is TRBJ1-2; TRBD1 might be the D (5 bases). CDR3 length: 13 amino acids. Germline-derived CDR1 and CDR2 are LNHDA and SQIVND (reference sequence). Deletions cut 3 bases from V and 4 bases from J, with 9 bases between. This chain's CDR3 is CASSIKGTYGYTF. The DNA of the CDR3 is TGTGCCAGTAGTATCAAAGGGACCTATGGCTACACCTTC.

About this clonotype: A much larger clone is a single base away; this may be a read error. The chain recombines TRBV10-3 with TRBJ1-5; maybe TRBD1 (6 bases). Trimming cost V 10 bases and J 7 bases, with 20 bases left between them. The germline CDR1 and CDR2 sequences are ENHRY and SYGVKD. The CDR3 has 14 residues. CDR3 coding DNA: TGTGCCAGCAGCCGGGGGGCAGGGCGACAGCCCCAGCATTTT. Residues: CASSRGAGRQPQHF.

There are many counts of this clonotype. The chain joins TRBV19 to TRBJ1-1; possibly TRBD1 for D (5 bases). The CDR3 has 16 amino acids. Looked up from germline, CDR1 is LNHDA and CDR2 is SQIVND (reference sequence). Deletions cut 5 bases from V and 5 bases from J, with 21 bases between. The chain's CDR3 is CASSGDSTWRGTEAFF. CDR3 DNA sequence: TGTGCCAGTAGTGGGGACTCTACCTGGAGGGGAACTGAAGCTTTCTTT.

This clonotype was recorded only once. The chain links TRBV4-1 to TRBJ2-5; D is uncertain. Deletions cut 1 base from V and 5 bases from J, with 8 bases between. In germline, CDR1 is MGHRA, CDR2 YSYEKL. This CDR3 is 13 amino acids long. The CDR3 sequence is CASSQAAGETQYF. The DNA of the CDR3 is TGCGCCAGCAGCCAAGCTGCCGGGGAGACCCAGTACTTC.

This clonotype has only a few counts. DNA for the CDR3: TGTGCCAGCGGGATGGGAACTGGGATGGGGTGGGGAGAGACCCAGTACTTC. Amino acids: CASGMGTGMGWGETQYF. The rearrangement uses TRBV12-3 or TRBV12-4 and TRBJ2-5, with D unclear. V was clipped by 8 bases and J by 4 bases, with 26 bases between them. This CDR3 has 17 residues.

On this clonotype: Being one base from a much bigger clone, this may be a read error. The chain combines TRBV20-1 with TRBJ2-1; D uncertain. The V end was cut by 3 bases, the J end by 5 bases, with 8 bases between. Germline assignment: CDR1 DFQATT and CDR2 SNEGSKA (reference sequence). The length of the CDR3 is 12 residues. The CDR3 reads CSASRVHNEQFF. CDR3 bases: TGCAGTGCTAGCAGAGTGCACAATGAGCAGTTCTTC.

This clonotype was counted a few times. This may be a read error, as it is one base from a much larger clone. This chain links TRBV9 with TRBJ2-1; D is unclear. The CDR3 is 14 amino acids. Germline V gene lookup returns CDR1 SGDLS and CDR2 YYNGEE. The chain's CDR3 is CAGSAHLPDNEQFF. The CDR3 DNA reads TGTGCCGGCAGCGCACACCTACCGGACAATGAGCAGTTCTTC.

This chain links TRBV12-5 with TRBJ2-7; 11 nucleotides agree with TRBD2. Germline trimming cut 0 bases from V and 5 bases from J; bases unmatched to any gene: 6. CDR1 is LGHNT, CDR2 FRNRAP, per germline. This CDR3 has 16 residues. The CDR3 DNA is TGTGCTAGTGGTTTGGTAGTAGCGGGAGGGATGAACGAGCAGTACTTC. It yields the protein CASGLVVAGGMNEQYF.